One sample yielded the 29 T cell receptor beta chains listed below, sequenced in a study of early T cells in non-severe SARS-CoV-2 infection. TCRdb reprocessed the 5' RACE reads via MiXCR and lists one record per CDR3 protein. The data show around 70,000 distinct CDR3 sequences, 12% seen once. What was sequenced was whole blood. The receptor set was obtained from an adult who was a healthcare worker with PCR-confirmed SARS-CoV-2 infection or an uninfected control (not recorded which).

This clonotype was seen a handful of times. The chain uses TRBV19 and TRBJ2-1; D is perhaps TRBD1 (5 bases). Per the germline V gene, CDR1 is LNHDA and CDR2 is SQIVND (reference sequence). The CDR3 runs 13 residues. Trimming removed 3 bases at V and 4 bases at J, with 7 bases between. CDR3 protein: CASSMQGYNEQFF. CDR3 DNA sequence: TGTGCCAGTAGTATGCAGGGTTACAATGAGCAGTTCTTC.

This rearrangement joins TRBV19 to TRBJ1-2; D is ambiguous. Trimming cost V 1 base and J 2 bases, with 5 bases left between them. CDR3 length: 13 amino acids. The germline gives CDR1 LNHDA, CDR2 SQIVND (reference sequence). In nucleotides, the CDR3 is TGTGCCAGTAGTATAGGCGGGAACTATGGCTACACCTTC. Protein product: CASSIGGNYGYTF.

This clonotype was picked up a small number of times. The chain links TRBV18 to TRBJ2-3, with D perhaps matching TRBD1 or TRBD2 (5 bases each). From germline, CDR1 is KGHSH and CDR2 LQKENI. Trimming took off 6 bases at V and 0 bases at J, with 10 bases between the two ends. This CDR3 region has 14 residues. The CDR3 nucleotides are TGTGCCAGCTCCCCGGGACCGAGCACAGATACGCAGTATTTT. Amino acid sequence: CASSPGPSTDTQYF.

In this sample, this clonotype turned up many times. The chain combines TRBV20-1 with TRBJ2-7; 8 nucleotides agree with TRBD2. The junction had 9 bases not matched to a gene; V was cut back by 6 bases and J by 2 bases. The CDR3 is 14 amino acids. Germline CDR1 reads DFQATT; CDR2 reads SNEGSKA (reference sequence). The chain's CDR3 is CSAADLAGPYEQYF. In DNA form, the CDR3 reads TGCAGTGCGGCGGATTTAGCGGGACCCTACGAGCAGTACTTC.

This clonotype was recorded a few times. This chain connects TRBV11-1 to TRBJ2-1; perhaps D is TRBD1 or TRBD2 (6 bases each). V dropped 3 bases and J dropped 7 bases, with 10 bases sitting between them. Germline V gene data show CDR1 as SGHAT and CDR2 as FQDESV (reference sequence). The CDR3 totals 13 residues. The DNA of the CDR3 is TGTGCCAGCAGCTTCCCGGGGGCGAATGAGCAGTTCTTC. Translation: CASSFPGANEQFF.

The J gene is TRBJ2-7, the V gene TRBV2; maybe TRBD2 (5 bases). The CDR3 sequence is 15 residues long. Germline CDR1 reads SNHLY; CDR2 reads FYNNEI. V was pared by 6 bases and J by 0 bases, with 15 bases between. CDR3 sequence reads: CASRKDSASSYEQYF. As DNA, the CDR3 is TGTGCCAGCAGAAAGGATAGCGCGAGCTCCTACGAGCAGTACTTC.

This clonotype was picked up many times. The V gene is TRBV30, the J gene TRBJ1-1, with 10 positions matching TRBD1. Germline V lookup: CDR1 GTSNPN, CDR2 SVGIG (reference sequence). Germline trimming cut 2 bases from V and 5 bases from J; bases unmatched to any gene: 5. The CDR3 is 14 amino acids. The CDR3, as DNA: TGTGCCTGGAGTCGACAGGGGGCGAGTACTGAAGCTTTCTTT. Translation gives CAWSRQGASTEAFF.

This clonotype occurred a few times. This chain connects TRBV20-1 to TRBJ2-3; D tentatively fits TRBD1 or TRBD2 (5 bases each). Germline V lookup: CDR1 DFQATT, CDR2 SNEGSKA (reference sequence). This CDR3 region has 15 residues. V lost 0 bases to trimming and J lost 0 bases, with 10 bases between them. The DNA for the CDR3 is TGCAGTGCTAGAGAGGGGCGGGCCAGCACAGATACGCAGTATTTT. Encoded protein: CSAREGRASTDTQYF.

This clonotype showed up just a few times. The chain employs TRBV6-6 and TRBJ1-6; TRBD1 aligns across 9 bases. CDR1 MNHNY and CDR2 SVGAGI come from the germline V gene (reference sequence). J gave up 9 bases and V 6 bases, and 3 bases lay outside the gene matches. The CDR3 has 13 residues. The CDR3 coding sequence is TGTGCCAGCAGCGGGACAGGGAGTTCACCCCTCCACTTT. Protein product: CASSGTGSSPLHF.

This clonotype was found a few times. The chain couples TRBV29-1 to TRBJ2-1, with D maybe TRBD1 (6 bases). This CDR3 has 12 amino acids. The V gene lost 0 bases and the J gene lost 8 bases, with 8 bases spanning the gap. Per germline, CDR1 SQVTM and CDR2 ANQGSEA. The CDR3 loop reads CSVEDGGDEQFF. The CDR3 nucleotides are TGCAGCGTTGAAGATGGGGGCGATGAGCAGTTCTTC.

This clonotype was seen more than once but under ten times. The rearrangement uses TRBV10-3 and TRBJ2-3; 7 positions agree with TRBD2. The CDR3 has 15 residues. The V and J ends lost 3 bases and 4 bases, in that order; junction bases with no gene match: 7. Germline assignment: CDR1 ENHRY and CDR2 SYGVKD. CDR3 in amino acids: CAISDAGVVPDTQYF. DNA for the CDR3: TGTGCCATCAGTGACGCGGGAGTGGTTCCAGATACGCAGTATTTT.

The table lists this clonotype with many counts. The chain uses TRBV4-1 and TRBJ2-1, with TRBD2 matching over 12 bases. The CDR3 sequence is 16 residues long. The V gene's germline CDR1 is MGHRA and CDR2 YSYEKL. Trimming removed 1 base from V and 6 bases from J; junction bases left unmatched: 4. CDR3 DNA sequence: TGCGCCAGCAGCCAAGCGGCTAGCGGGAGGGCCAATGAGCAGTTCTTC. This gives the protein CASSQAASGRANEQFF.

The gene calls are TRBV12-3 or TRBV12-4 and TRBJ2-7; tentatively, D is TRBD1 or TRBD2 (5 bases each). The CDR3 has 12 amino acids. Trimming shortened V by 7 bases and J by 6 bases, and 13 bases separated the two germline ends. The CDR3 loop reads CASTGDDLEQYF. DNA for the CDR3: TGTGCCAGCACCGGGGACGACCTCGAGCAGTACTTC.

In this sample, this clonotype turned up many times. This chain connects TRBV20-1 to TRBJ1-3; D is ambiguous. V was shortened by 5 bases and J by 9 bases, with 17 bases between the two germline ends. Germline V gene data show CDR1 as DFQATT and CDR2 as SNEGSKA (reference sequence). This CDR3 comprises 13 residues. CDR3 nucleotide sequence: TGCAGTGCTGAGAGCCTCTCTCTTCCCACCATATATTTT. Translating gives CSAESLSLPTIYF.

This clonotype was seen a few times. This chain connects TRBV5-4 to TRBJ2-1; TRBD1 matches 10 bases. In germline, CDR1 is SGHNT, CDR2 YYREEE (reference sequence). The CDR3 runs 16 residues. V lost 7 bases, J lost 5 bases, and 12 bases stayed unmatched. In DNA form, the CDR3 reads TGTGCCAGCTTCACCTCCGGGACAGGGGACAACAATGAGCAGTTCTTC. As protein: CASFTSGTGDNNEQFF.

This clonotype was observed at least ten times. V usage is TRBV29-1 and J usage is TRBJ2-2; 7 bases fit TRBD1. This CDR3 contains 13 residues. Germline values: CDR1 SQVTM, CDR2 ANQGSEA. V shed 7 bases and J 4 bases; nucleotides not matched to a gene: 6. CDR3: CSGNRGFTGELFF. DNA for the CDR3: TGCAGCGGTAACAGGGGCTTCACCGGGGAGCTGTTTTTT.

DNA of the CDR3: TGCAGCGTTGTTCCCACTAGCGGGAGCCCCGGGGAGCTGTTTTTT. This translates into CSVVPTSGSPGELFF. The rearrangement joins TRBV29-1 to TRBJ2-2; TRBD2 aligns across 11 bases. V lost 4 bases to trimming and J lost 6 bases; unmatched junction nucleotides: 7. CDR3 size: 15 residues. From germline, CDR1 is SQVTM and CDR2 ANQGSEA.

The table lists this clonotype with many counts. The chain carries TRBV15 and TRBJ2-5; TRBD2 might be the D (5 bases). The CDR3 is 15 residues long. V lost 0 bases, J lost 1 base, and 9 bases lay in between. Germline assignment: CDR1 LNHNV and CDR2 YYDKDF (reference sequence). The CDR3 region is CATSRDNSGQETQYF. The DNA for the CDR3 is TGTGCCACCAGCAGAGATAACAGCGGCCAAGAGACCCAGTACTTC.

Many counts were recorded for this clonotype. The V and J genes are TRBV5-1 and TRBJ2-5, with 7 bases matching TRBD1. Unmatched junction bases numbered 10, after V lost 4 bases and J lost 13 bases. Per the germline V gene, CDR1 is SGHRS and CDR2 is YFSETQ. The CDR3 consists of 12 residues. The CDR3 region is CASSLRDSLWYF. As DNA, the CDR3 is TGCGCCAGCAGCCTCCGGGACAGCCTTTGGTACTTC.

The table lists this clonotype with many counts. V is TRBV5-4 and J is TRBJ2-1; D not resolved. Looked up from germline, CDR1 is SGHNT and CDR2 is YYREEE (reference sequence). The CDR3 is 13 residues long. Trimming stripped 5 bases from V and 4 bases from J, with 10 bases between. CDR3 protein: CASRVKDYNEQFF. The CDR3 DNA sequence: TGTGCCAGCAGAGTCAAGGATTACAATGAGCAGTTCTTC.

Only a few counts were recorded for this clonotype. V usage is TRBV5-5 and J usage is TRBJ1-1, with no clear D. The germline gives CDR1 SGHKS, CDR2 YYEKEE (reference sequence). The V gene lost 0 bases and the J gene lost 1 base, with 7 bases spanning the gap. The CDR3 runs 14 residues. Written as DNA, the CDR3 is TGTGCCAGCAGCTTGGGGATTTCGAACACTGAAGCTTTCTTT. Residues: CASSLGISNTEAFF.

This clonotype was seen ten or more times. CDR3 amino acids: CASSLSSGRYNEQFF. The CDR3 nucleotides are TGTGCCAGCAGCTTGAGTAGCGGGAGGTACAATGAGCAGTTCTTC. This chain uses TRBV7-3 with TRBJ2-1; 10 nucleotides match TRBD2. Germline V lookup: CDR1 SGHTA, CDR2 FQGTGA. The CDR3 contains 15 residues. V lost 3 bases and J lost 4; bases outside the gene matches: 3.

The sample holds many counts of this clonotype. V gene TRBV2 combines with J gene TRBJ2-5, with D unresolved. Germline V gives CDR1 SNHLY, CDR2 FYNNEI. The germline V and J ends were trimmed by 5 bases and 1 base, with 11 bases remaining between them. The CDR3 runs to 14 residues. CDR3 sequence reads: CASSLGAGQETQYF. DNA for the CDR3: TGTGCCAGCAGTTTGGGCGCCGGCCAAGAGACCCAGTACTTC.

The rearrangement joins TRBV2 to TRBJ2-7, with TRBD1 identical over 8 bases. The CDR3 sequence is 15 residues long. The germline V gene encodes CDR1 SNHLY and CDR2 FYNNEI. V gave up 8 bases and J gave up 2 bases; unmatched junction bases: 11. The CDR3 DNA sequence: TGTGCCAGCGCCCGAGAGGCAGGGGGCCCCTACGAGCAGTACTTC. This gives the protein CASAREAGGPYEQYF.

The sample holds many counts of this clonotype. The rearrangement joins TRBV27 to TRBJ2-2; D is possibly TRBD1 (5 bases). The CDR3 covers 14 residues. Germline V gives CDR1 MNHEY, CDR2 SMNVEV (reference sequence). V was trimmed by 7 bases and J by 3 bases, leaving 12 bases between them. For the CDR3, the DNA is TGTGCCAGCACCAGAAGACAGTACACCGGGGAGCTGTTTTTT. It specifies CASTRRQYTGELFF.

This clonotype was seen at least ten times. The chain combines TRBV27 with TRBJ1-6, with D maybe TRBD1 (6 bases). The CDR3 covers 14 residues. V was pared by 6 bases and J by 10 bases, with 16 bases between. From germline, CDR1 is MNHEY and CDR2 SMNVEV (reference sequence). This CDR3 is CASSPTRGPSPLHF. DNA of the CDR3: TGTGCCAGCAGCCCTACTCGGGGGCCCTCACCCCTCCACTTT.

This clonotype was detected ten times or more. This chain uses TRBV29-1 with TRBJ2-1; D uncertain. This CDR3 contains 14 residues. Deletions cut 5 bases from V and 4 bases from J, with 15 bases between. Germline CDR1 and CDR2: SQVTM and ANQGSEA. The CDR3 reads CSVKSTPLYNEQFF. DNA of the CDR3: TGCAGCGTTAAATCGACCCCTCTTTACAATGAGCAGTTCTTC.

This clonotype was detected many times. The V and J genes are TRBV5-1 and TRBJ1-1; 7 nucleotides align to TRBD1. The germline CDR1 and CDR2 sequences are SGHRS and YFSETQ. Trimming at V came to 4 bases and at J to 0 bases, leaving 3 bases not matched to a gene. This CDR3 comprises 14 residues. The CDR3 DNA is TGCGCCAGCAGCCCGGACAGGCTGAACACTGAAGCTTTCTTT. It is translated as CASSPDRLNTEAFF.

The CDR3 DNA sequence: TGCAGTGCTTCAGAATTGGGACTAGCGGCCTACGAGCAGTACTTC. Encoded protein: CSASELGLAAYEQYF. The chain combines TRBV20-1 with TRBJ2-7; TRBD2 agrees at 11 bases. Trimming cost V 5 bases and J 2 bases; bases outside gene matches: 8. Germline CDR1 is DFQATT and CDR2 is SNEGSKA (reference sequence). CDR3 length: 15 residues.